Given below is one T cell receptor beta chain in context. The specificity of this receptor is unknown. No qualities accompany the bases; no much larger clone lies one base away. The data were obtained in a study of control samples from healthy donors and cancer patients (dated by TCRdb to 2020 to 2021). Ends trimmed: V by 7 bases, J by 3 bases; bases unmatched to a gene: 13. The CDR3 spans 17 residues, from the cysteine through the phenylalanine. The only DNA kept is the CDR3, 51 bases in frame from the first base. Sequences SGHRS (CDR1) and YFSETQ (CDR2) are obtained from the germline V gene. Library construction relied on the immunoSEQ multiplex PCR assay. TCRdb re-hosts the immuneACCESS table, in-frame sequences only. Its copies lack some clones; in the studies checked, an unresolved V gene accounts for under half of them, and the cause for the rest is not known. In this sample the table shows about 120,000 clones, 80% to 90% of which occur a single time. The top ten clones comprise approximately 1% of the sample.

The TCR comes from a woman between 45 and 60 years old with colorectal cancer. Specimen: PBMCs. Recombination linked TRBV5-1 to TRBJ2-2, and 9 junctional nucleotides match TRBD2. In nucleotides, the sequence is TGCGCCAGCGCGACTAGCGGTCCTACTCTGGACACCGGGGAGCTGTTTTTT. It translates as CASATSGPTLDTGELFF.